The source of this T cell receptor beta chain is a study of CD8 T cells in Susac syndrome. Included as multiple sclerosis controls were treatment-naive patients who had stable or active relapsing-remitting disease. Random hexamers primed reverse transcription of about 0.5 to 1 ug RNA. TCRdb reprocessed the immunoSEQ multiplex PCR reads via MiXCR and lists one record per CDR3 protein. The sample yields approximately 210,000 distinct CDR3 sequences, 95% seen once. The CDR3 extends over 15 amino acids. Trimming took 3 bases from V and 0 from J, leaving 12 bases between them. Germline values: CDR1 MDHEN, CDR2 SYDVKM.

Specimen: CD4+ T cells from PBMCs. The sequence derives from a human donor with multiple sclerosis. The chain is built from TRBV28 and TRBJ2-7, with D possibly matching TRBD1 (6 bases). The CDR3 is CASSFEGVNSYEQYF. DNA for the CDR3: TGTGCCAGCAGTTTTGAGGGGGTTAACTCCTACGAGCAGTACTTC.